This TCR beta chain was obtained from a study of T cells after yellow fever vaccination. This CDR3 spans 13 amino acids. Trimming pared 8 bases from V and 3 bases from J, leaving 10 bases between. Germline values: CDR1 ENHRY, CDR2 SYGVKD. From the 5' RACE reads, TCRdb called clonotypes with MiXCR, one entry per CDR3 protein. The profile shows around 610,000 distinct CDR3 sequences, roughly 13% of them singletons. This TCR was sampled from a man in his thirties or forties who received the YFV17D yellow fever vaccine. The V and J genes are TRBV10-3 and TRBJ2-2; D call uncertain. The source material was PBMCs, sampled on the day of the yellow fever booster vaccination. CDR3 loop: CAIVTADTGELFF. The CDR3, as DNA: TGTGCCATCGTAACCGCCGACACCGGGGAGCTGTTTTTT.